This T cell receptor beta chain was documented in a study of T-cell memory formation after mild COVID-19. TCRdb re-called the 5' RACE reads through MiXCR, storing one row per CDR3 protein. The sample consists of hundreds of thousands of distinct CDR3 sequences, roughly a fifth of them appearing once. This clonotype has a count of ten or more. The CDR3 has 13 amino acids. Germline lookup yields CDR1 LGHNA and CDR2 YSLEER. V trimming: 4 bases; J trimming: 9 bases; junction bases outside the gene matches: 5. The sequencing input was PBMCs or a T cell subset sorted from them (not recorded which). V gene TRBV4-3 combines with J gene TRBJ2-2; 7 nucleotides align to TRBD1. This sequence was found in a man aged 18 to 35 who had mild COVID-19 (a few samples of this study predate the infection). Cell type and time point are not known. CDR3 protein: CASSRQGNRELFF. The CDR3 DNA reads TGCGCCAGCAGCCGACAGGGCAACCGGGAGCTGTTTTTT.